This T cell receptor (beta chain) was captured in a study of control samples from healthy donors and cancer patients. Assay used: immunoSEQ multiplex PCR; TCRdb lists only in-frame clones, some missing. The data contain 120,000 or so clones, around 87% of them singletons. This TCR derives from a man aged 35-49 years in good health. The sequencing sample was made of blood.

The CDR3 coding sequence is TGTGCCACCAGCAGATGGGGGACAGGGGCGTCGCGGACTGAAGCTTTCTTT. Amino acid sequence: CATSRWGTGASRTEAFF. This chain links TRBV15 with TRBJ1-1; 10 bases line up with TRBD1. CDR3 length: 17 amino acids. Germline V gene sequence: CDR1 LNHNV, CDR2 YYDKDF (reference sequence). V lost 2 bases, J lost 5 bases, and 11 bases stayed unmatched.